This is a list of T cell receptor beta chains from one sample in a study of spatial heterogeneity in lung cancer. From the 5' RACE reads, TCRdb called clonotypes with MiXCR, one entry per CDR3 protein. The top ten hold about 20% of the sample, which has about 6,900 distinct CDR3 sequences, around 3% seen once. The sequencing used lung tumor tissue, collected at surgery. All receptors derive from a male donor with early-stage non-small cell lung cancer. The CDR3 runs from the conserved cysteine through the conserved F or W.

v_call,cdr3_aa
TRBV12-3/TRBV12-4,CASSSWGQGYPGANVLTF
TRBV11-2,CASTVGGTGELFF
TRBV5-1,CASKEGSDYGYTF
TRBV28,CASSLILAGDQDTQYF
TRBV25-1,CASSLNRADAWGYTF
TRBV19,CASSAPNYEQYF
TRBV20-1,CSASPAGSSSYNEQFF
TRBV6-1,CASSERNNSPLHF
TRBV12-3/TRBV12-4,CASSFGGRGLYEQYF
TRBV5-6,CASSLISRDYGYTF
TRBV7-3,CASSGGSTGELFF
TRBV15,CATSLDRRPIRTF
TRBV12-3/TRBV12-4,CASSLSEDRGGYTF
TRBV7-3,CASSLRPVGTDTQYF
TRBV5-1,CASSLVVTNNEQFF